This T cell receptor (beta chain) is drawn from a study of human T cells and chemical hapten exposure (TCRdb year 2021). In the study overall: For sensitization, 2% DPC in acetone was applied to a 2 cm by 2 cm area of upper inner arm skin. Weekly therapeutic DPC doses were additionally applied to the scalp of patients throughout the approximately 25-week study period. Libraries were pooled for sequencing, and per-sample TCR yields varied mainly because of small differences in library volumes within the pool. Blood samples were taken from patients before sensitization (week 0) and at 2, 6 and about 24 weeks after DPC sensitization. This study followed changes in the peripheral blood TCR repertoire in vivo during primary and secondary sensitization of alopecia patients to the hapten diphenylcyclopropenone (DPC). The mostly female patient cohort included alopecia areata with under or over 50% scalp involvement, alopecia totalis and alopecia universalis. Patch testing was performed on the upper back with Finn chambers containing 0.01% DPC, and the patch tests were scored after 6 days according to International Contact Dermatitis Research Group standards. About 30 alopecia patients provided blood for TCR sequencing at one to four time points (pre-sensitization, 2, 6 and 24 weeks).

Library prep was done by RACE. The listed sequencing device is NextSeq 500. During library preparation, unique molecular identifiers were attached to individual cDNA molecules so that TCRs could be counted quantitatively and reproducibly. From each blood RNA sample, both TCR alpha and TCR beta chains were sequenced. The authors processed their data as follows. The median number of TCRs per sample was approximately 98,000, ranging from about 23,224 to 750,000. The Decombinator software suite was used to annotate V, J and CDR3 in the TCR reads. To make PS versus PT1 abundance plots, every sample was subsampled to the same number of TCRs (28,000). TCRs were defined as expanded if absent before sensitization and observed at least eight times at the 2-week time point. TCRdb redid the processing of the public reads, applying fastp at Q25 and MiXCR, and retained in-frame beta chains. Every entry covers one CDR3 protein and lists the most common genes and DNA from its rows. For this entry, the V and J calls and clone size follow TCRdb and not the study's own pipeline. In this sample the table shows some 64,000 distinct CDR3 sequences, approximately 11% of which occur a single time. The ten largest account for approximately 2.4% of the sample.

The sample holds many counts of this clonotype. Its antigen has not been determined. Nothing much larger sits one base from this clone, and base qualities are not available. What the work shows at the level of the full study, not this receptor alone: Alopecia, a presumed autoimmune disease, was present in all patients, so the immune response of the patients might differ from that of healthy individuals. After repeated subsampling, the strength of the expansion versus patch-test correlation and the threshold at which it became significant changed. DPC sensitization did not change how many TCRs were above 1 in 1000 frequency, and no evidence was found of alterations in global repertoire structure. Compared with pre-sensitization or healthy control sets, expanded TCRs formed significantly more large CDR3 similarity clusters, which is consistent with antigen-driven responses. The number of PT1 expanded TCRs positively correlated with patch test score, significant at thresholds 8, 16 and 32 but not 4.

Its CDR3 holds 11 amino acids, cysteine through phenylalanine. This entry keeps only the CDR3 DNA: 33 bases, framed from base 1. The germline ends are 7 bases apart after V is trimmed by 5 bases and J by 5 bases. According to the germline V gene, CDR1 reads MDHEN and CDR2 reads SYDVKM. The sample's time point label is to be understood as: patch test 3, about 24 weeks after DPC sensitization. This sample's treatment or condition label indicates: therapeutic diphenylcyclopropenone sensitization with weekly scalp DPC. At each patch-test visit, blood was drawn before the patch test was applied. Eligible patients were aged 18 to 70, diagnosed with alopecia, deemed suitable for DPC therapy, and excluded if pregnant. Total RNA was extracted from unfractionated whole blood that had been collected in Tempus Blood RNA tubes.

This sequence originates from a woman in her twenties or thirties with alopecia areata. Some clones in this sample may be carry-over from other donors' samples. Recombination joined TRBV28 with TRBJ2-7; the D match is possibly TRBD1 or TRBD2, with 6 bases aligned in each. Sequencing was performed on whole blood, taken in connection with sensitization to the hapten diphenylcyclopropenone (DPC). CDR3 reads: CASSGGHEQYF. The DNA sequence follows: TGTGCCAGCAGTGGGGGGCACGAGCAGTACTTC. The entire variable domain, with the stretches around the CDR3 drawn from the reference TRBV28 and TRBJ2-7 proteins, is DVKVTQSSRYLVKRTGEKVFLECVQDMDHENMFWYRQDPGLGLRLIYFSYDVKMKEKGDIPEGYSVSREKKERFSLILESASTNQTSMYLCASSGGHEQYFGPGTRLTVT.